Each of the 17 T cell receptor beta chains below was sequenced from the same sample in a study of PD-1 blockade in mismatch repair-deficient tumors. Produced via immunoSEQ multiplex PCR; TCRdb's table is partial and in-frame only. The sample records under 150,000 clones, roughly 86% being singletons. Sequences were derived from peripheral blood, sampled approximately 69 weeks after starting pembrolizumab. Receptors originate from an adult with mismatch repair-deficient cancer.

The gene calls are TRBV19 and TRBJ2-1; D ambiguous. Germline-derived CDR1 and CDR2 are LNHDA and SQIVND (reference sequence). Trimming cost V 6 bases and J 2 bases, with 11 bases left between them. This CDR3 is built from 14 residues. CDR3 loop: CASRAQGPYNEQFF. In nucleotides, the CDR3 is TGTGCCAGTAGGGCACAAGGCCCCTACAATGAGCAGTTCTTC. Drawing the rest from reference TRBV19 and TRBJ2-1, the complete variable domain is DGGITQSPKYLFRKEGQNVTLSCEQNLNHDAMYWYRQDPGQGLRLIYYSQIVNDFQKGDIAEGYSVSREKKESFPLTVTSAQKNPTAFYLCASRAQGPYNEQFFGPGTRLTVL.

This sequence joins TRBV19 and TRBJ1-3; perhaps TRBD1 as D (5 bases). Germline CDR1 LNHDA, CDR2 SQIVND (reference sequence). The V and J ends lost 6 bases and 0 bases respectively, with 18 bases between them. The CDR3 consists of 17 residues. The CDR3 protein is CASRIGRGGDSGNTIYF. Here the CDR3 DNA reads TGTGCCAGTAGGATCGGGAGGGGCGGAGACTCTGGAAACACCATATATTTT.

This chain joins TRBV19 and TRBJ2-3; TRBD2 agrees at 7 bases. After removal of 6 bases from V and 3 bases from J, the junction contained 9 bases not matched to a gene. The CDR3 has 15 amino acids. Germline CDR1 reads LNHDA; CDR2 reads SQIVND (reference sequence). CDR3 nucleotide sequence: TGTGCCAGTAGCTTCACTAGCGCAGGTACAGATACGCAGTATTTT. Its protein is CASSFTSAGTDTQYF.

This clone was counted once. The chain has TRBV4-1 and TRBJ1-2; maybe TRBD1 (5 bases). V gave up 0 bases and J gave up 4 bases, with 12 bases separating them. Germline CDR1 is MGHRA and CDR2 is YSYEKL. This CDR3 contains 15 residues. The CDR3 loop is CASSQEGSGGYGYTF. CDR3 coding DNA: TGCGCCAGCAGCCAAGAAGGGTCGGGGGGCTATGGCTACACCTTC.

The J gene is TRBJ1-1, the V gene TRBV19; 7 positions match TRBD1. V was clipped by 5 bases and J by 4 bases; unmatched bases: 10. The CDR3 runs 15 residues. Per germline, CDR1 LNHDA and CDR2 SQIVND (reference sequence). DNA for the CDR3: TGTGCCAGTAGTGGGGGCCACAGGGGAGGCACTGAAGCTTTCTTT. Its protein product is CASSGGHRGGTEAFF.

This chain uses TRBV1 with TRBJ2-2; TRBD1 is the table's D call and was not checked against the DNA. TRBV1 is tagged as a pseudogene. The CDR3 loop spans 16 amino acids. CDR3 in DNA: TGCACCAGCAGCCAAGAGTGCGACAGGGCCTCCGGGGAGCTGTTTTTT. Protein sequence: CTSSQECDRASGELFF.

This chain links TRBV15 with TRBJ1-5, with TRBD1 matching over 8 bases. J gave up 5 bases and V 8 bases, and 17 bases lay outside the gene matches. Germline-derived CDR1 and CDR2 are LNHNV and YYDKDF (reference sequence). This CDR3 has 17 amino acids. For the CDR3, the DNA is TGTGCCACCGGAGCCGAGATGACAGGGGTGAGCCATCAGCCCCAGCATTTT. Protein product: CATGAEMTGVSHQPQHF.

The V call is TRBV4-3, the J call TRBJ2-1; 10 positions agree with TRBD2. V lost 2 bases and J lost 5; bases outside the gene matches: 12. The CDR3 is 18 amino acids. CDR1 and CDR2 (germline): LGHNA, YSLEER. Here the CDR3 reads CASSQSPRLAGENNEQFF. In DNA form, the CDR3 reads TGCGCCAGCAGCCAATCCCCACGACTAGCGGGTGAGAACAATGAGCAGTTCTTC.

The chain recombines TRBV30 with TRBJ1-4, with 7 bases identical to TRBD1. This CDR3 is built from 14 residues. In germline, CDR1 is GTSNPN, CDR2 SVGIG (reference sequence). The ends lost 4 bases at V and 4 bases at J; junction bases unmatched: 6. CDR3: CAWTRDSFNEKLFF. DNA of the CDR3: TGTGCCTGGACCCGGGACAGTTTTAATGAAAAACTGTTTTTT.

The count of this clone is one. The chain links TRBV29-1 to TRBJ2-7, with D possibly TRBD1 on 6 matching bases. Germline V CDR1 and CDR2: SQVTM, ANQGSEA. The CDR3 is made up of 12 amino acids. V lost 6 bases to trimming and J lost 4 bases, with 13 bases between them. Written as DNA, the CDR3 is TGCAGCGTCGCAACAGGGAGTTACGAGCAGTACTTC. This codes for CSVATGSYEQYF.

The genes are TRBV6-5 and TRBJ2-1, with a weak D call TRBD1 (5 bases). The CDR3 is 13 amino acids. Germline lookup yields CDR1 MNHEY and CDR2 SVGAGI. The V gene lost 8 bases and the J gene lost 4 bases, with 12 bases spanning the gap. The CDR3 loop is CASGKTVYNEQFF. The CDR3 DNA reads as TGTGCCAGCGGTAAGACAGTTTACAATGAGCAGTTCTTC.

The V call is TRBV11-2, the J call TRBJ1-1; 7 bases map to TRBD1. Looked up from germline, CDR1 is SGHAT and CDR2 is FQNNGV. The J segment lost 0 bases and the V segment lost 4 bases, leaving 5 bases of the junction unmatched. CDR3 length: 15 amino acids. CDR3 sequence: CASSSRQGVNTEAFF. The CDR3 DNA reads as TGTGCCAGCAGCTCCAGACAGGGAGTGAACACTGAAGCTTTCTTT.

This clone came up many times. The J gene is TRBJ2-3, the V gene TRBV27; D is perhaps TRBD2 (5 bases). CDR1 is MNHEY, CDR2 SMNVEV, per germline (reference sequence). CDR3 size: 12 residues. The V gene lost 5 bases and the J gene lost 3 bases, with 6 bases spanning the gap. CDR3 amino acids: CASSRGTDTQYF. CDR3 nucleotides: TGTGCCAGCAGTCGGGGAACAGATACGCAGTATTTT.

This clone was counted between two and nine times. The rearrangement uses TRBV19 and TRBJ2-7; D possibly corresponds to TRBD1 (5 bases). This CDR3 is 12 amino acids long. Germline CDR1 and CDR2: LNHDA and SQIVND (reference sequence). This chain's CDR3 is CATSIHRYEQYF. CDR3 DNA: TGTGCTACCAGTATCCACAGGTACGAGCAGTACTTC. The complete variable domain, with remaining parts taken from reference TRBV19 and TRBJ2-7, reads DGGITQSPKYLFRKEGQNVTLSCEQNLNHDAMYWYRQDPGQGLRLIYYSQIVNDFQKGDIAEGYSVSREKKESFPLTVTSAQKNPTAFYLCATSIHRYEQYFGPGTRLTVT.

The rearrangement joins TRBV7-9 to TRBJ2-1, with D perhaps being TRBD1 or TRBD2 (5 bases each). CDR3 length: 16 residues. The germline V gene has CDR1 SEHNR and CDR2 FQNEAQ (reference sequence). V gave up 5 bases and J gave up 7 bases, with 21 bases separating them. CDR3 sequence: CASSQPASGSFNEQFF. In DNA form, the CDR3 reads TGTGCCAGCAGCCAACCAGCCTCAGGGAGTTTTAATGAGCAGTTCTTC.

The chain couples TRBV7-3 to TRBJ1-2; unclear D gene. This CDR3 region has 13 residues. Germline loops: CDR1 SGHTA, CDR2 FQGTGA. V lost 3 bases and J 3 bases, leaving 8 bases between the germline ends. This CDR3 is CASSLGGDYGYTF. The CDR3 DNA is TGTGCCAGCAGCTTGGGCGGAGACTATGGCTACACCTTC.

The gene calls are TRBV27 and TRBJ2-1; D unclear. The germline CDR1 and CDR2 sequences are MNHEY and SMNVEV (reference sequence). The CDR3 consists of 15 residues. Trimming removed 3 bases from V and 0 bases from J, with 9 bases in between. The CDR3 protein is CASSFGASSYNEQFF. The CDR3 coding sequence is TGTGCCAGCAGTTTTGGCGCCAGCTCCTACAATGAGCAGTTCTTC.